The 2 T cell receptor beta chains presented below share a single source sample, sequenced in a study of CD4 T cells in relation to SARS-CoV-2 and coronaviruses. Sequencing was performed with immunoSEQ multiplex PCR; in TCRdb, only in-frame clones are kept and a portion is missing. The table records 9,500 to 12,000 clones, roughly 77% of them present only once. Antigen specificity for these receptors is unknown. The unexposed donors gave CD4+ T cells in about 2011-2019, prior to COVID-19. Isolation of CD4+ T cells took place after less than 13 days in culture. Material for sequencing was CD4+ T cells from PBMCs, cultured in vitro. These receptor sequences come from a human donor in good health.

The chain uses TRBV5-1 and TRBJ2-5; no clear D. The CDR3 loop spans 14 amino acids. V was trimmed by 0 bases and J by 2 bases, leaving 8 bases between them. Looked up from germline, CDR1 is SGHRS and CDR2 is YFSETQ. CDR3 protein: CASSLGALQETQYF. Here the CDR3 DNA reads TGCGCCAGCAGCTTGGGGGCCTTACAAGAGACCCAGTACTTC.

The chain combines TRBV5-6 with TRBJ1-2; no definite D call. Trimming removed 1 base from V and 8 bases from J, with 15 bases in between. In germline, CDR1 is SGHDT, CDR2 YYEEEE. The CDR3 extends over 14 amino acids. The DNA of the CDR3 is TGTGCCAGCAGCTTGTTAGGTGGGAGTATGGGCTACACCTTC. It translates to CASSLLGGSMGYTF.